This T cell receptor beta chain was sequenced during a study of cytomegalovirus exposure and HLA in healthy donors. Study-wide results and caveats: A classifier reportedly called cytomegalovirus status with high sensitivity and specificity. Cytomegalovirus association was listed for 164 TCR beta chains.

The count of this clone is one. The antigen is undetermined. The roughly 120-subject validation cohort, separate from the roughly 700-subject first cohort, included the donors. CDR3 size: 17 residues. Germline CDR1 SEHNR, CDR2 FQNEAQ (reference sequence). Deletions cut 3 bases from V and 4 bases from J, with 19 bases between. Sequencing used immunoSEQ multiplex PCR; TCRdb keeps in-frame clones, though not all of them. The table includes about 97,000 clones, around 96% detected once. This clonotype originated in a woman between 18 and 30 years old in good health and CMV-seronegative. Sequencing was carried out using PBMCs. This chain links TRBV7-9 with TRBJ2-1, with D possibly being TRBD1 (5 bases). CDR3 in amino acids: CASSFIFVGKGYNEQFF. The CDR3 nucleotides are TGTGCCAGCAGCTTTATCTTTGTGGGGAAGGGGTACAATGAGCAGTTCTTC.